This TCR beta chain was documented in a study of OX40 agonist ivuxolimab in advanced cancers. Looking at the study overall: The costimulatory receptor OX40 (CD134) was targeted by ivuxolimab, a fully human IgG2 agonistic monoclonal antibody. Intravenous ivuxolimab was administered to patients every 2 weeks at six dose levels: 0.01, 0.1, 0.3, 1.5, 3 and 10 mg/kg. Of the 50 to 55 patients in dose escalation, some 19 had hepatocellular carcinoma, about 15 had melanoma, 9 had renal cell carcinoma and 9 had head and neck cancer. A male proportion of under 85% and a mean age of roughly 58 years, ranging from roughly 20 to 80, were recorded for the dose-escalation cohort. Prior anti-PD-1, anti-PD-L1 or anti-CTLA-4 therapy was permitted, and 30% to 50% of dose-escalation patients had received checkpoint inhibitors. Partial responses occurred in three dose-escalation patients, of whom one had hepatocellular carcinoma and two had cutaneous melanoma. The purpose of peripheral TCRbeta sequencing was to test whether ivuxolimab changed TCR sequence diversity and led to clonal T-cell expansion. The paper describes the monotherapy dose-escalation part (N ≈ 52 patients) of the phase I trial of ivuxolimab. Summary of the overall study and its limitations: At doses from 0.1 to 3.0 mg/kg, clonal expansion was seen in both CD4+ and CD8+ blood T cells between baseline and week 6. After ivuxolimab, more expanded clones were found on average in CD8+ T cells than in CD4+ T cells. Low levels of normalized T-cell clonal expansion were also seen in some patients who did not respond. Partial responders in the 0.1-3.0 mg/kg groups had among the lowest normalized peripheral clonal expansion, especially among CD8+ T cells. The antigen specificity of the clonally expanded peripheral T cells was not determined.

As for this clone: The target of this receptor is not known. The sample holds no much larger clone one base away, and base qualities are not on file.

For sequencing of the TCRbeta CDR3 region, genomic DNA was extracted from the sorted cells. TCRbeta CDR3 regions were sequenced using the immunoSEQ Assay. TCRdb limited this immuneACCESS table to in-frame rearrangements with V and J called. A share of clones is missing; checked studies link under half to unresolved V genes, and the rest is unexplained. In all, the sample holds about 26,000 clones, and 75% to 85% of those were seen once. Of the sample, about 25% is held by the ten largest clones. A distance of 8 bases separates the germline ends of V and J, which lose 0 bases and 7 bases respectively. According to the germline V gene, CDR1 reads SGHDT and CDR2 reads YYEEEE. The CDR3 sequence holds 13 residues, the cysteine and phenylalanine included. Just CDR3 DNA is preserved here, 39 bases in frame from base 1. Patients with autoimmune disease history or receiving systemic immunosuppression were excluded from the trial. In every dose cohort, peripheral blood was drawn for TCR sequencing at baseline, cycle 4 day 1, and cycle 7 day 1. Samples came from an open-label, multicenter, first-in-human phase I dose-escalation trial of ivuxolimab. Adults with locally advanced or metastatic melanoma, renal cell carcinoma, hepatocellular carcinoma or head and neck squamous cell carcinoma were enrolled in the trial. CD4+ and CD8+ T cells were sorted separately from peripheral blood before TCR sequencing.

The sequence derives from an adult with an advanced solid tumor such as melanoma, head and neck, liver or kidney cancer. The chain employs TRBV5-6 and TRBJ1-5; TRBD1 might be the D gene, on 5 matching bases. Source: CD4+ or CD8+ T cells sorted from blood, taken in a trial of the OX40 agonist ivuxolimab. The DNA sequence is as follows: TGTGCCAGCAGCTTGGGGGGCTGGCAGCCCCAGCATTTT. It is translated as CASSLGGWQPQHF.